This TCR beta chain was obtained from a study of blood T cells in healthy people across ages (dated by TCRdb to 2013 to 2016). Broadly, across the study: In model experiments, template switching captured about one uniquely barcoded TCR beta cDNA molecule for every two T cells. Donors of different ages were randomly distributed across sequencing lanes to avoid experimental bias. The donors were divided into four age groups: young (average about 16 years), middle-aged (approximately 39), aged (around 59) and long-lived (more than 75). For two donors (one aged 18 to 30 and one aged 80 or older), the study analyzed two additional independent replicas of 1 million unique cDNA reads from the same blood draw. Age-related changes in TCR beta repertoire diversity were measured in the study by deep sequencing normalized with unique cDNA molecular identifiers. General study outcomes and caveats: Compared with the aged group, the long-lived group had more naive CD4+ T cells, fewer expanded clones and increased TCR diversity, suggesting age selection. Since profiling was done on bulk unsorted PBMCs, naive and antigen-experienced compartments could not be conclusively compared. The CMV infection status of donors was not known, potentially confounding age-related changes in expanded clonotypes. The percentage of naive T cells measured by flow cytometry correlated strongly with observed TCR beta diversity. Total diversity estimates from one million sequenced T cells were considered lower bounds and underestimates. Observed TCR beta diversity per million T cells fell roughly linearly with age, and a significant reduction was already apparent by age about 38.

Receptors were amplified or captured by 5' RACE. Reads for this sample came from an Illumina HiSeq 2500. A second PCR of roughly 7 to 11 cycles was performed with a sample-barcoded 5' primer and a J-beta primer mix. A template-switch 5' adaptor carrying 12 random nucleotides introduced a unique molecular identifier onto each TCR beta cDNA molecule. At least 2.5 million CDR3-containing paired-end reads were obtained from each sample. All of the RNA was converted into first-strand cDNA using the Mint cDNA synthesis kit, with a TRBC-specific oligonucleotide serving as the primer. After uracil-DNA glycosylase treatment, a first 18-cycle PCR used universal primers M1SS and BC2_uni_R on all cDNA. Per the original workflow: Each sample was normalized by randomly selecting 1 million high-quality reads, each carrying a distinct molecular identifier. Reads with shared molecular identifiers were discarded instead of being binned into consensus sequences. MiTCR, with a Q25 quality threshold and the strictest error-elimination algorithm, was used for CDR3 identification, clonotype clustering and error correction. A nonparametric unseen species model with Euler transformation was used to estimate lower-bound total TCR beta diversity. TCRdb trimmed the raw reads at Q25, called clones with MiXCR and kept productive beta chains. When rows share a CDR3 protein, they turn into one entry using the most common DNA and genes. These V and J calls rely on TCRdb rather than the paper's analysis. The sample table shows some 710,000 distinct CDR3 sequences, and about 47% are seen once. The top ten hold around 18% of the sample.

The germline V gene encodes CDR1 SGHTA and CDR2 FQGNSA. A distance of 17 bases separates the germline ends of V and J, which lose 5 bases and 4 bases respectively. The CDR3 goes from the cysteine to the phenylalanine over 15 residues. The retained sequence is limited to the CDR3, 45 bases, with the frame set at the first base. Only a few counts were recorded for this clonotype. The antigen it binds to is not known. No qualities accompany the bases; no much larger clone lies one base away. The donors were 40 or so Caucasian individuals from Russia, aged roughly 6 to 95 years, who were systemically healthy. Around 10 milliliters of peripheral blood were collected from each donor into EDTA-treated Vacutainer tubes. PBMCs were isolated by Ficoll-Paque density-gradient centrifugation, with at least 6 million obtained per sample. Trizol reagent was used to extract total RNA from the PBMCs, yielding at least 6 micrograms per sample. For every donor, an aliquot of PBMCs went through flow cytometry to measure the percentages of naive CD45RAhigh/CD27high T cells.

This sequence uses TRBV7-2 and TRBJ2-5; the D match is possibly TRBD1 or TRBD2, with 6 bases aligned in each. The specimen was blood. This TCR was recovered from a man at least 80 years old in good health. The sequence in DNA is TGTGCCAGCAGCCAGGGGTGGGGGGACGGAGAGACCCAGTACTTC. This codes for CASSQGWGDGETQYF.